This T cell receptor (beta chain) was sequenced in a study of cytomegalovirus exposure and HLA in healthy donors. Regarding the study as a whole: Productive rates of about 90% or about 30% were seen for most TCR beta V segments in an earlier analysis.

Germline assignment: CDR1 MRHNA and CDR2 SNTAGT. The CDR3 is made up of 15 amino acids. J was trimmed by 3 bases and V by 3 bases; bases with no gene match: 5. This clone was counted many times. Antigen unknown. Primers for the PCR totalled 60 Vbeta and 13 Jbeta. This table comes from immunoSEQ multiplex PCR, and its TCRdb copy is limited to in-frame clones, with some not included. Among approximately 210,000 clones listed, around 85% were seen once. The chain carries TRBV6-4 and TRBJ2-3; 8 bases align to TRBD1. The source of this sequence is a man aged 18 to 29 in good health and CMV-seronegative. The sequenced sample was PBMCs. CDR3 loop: CASSEIRTGTDTQYF. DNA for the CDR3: TGTGCCAGCAGTGAGATCCGGACAGGGACAGATACGCAGTATTTT.